The rows below give T cell receptor beta chains drawn from one sample of a study of blood T cell repertoires in COVID-19. Sequencing was performed with immunoSEQ multiplex PCR; in TCRdb, only in-frame clones are kept and a portion is missing. This table has approximately 44,000 clones, more than 70% appearing once. The sequenced sample was peripheral blood. The receptors stem from a human donor in a cohort sampled during active COVID-19. CDR3s include the opening cysteine and the closing phenylalanine or tryptophan. D genes are given only for firm matches. Expanded clones get a size class; other rows say once, few or many, or leave the size out.

v_gene	abundance	d_gene	j_gene	CDR3nt	CDR3aa
TRBV24-1	-	-	TRBJ2-2	TGTGCCACCAGTGATAGGGGCGGTCGAACCGGGGAGCTGTTTTTT	CATSDRGGRTGELFF
TRBV6-2/TRBV6-3	-	TRBD2	TRBJ2-7	TGTGCCAGCAGTTATCAACTAGCGGGGGCCTACGAGCAGTACTTC	CASSYQLAGAYEQYF
TRBV7-9	-	TRBD1	TRBJ1-6	TGTGCCAGCAGCTTAGGAGGGGGCACGCCCCTCCACTTT	CASSLGGGTPLHF
TRBV12-3/TRBV12-4	-	-	TRBJ1-2	TGTGCCAGCAGTTTTAACCTAAACTATGGCTACACCTTC	CASSFNLNYGYTF
TRBV6-5	-	-	TRBJ2-7	TGTGCCACCACCCTCAGCCTGACAGGTATAGGCGAGCAGTACTTC	CATTLSLTGIGEQYF
TRBV11-2	-	TRBD1	TRBJ2-4	TGTGCCAGCAGCCCGGACAGGGAAAACATTCAGTACTTC	CASSPDRENIQYF
TRBV5-1	-	-	TRBJ2-5	TGCGCCAGCAGTCCAGGGACATCTGAGACCCAGTACTTC	CASSPGTSETQYF
TRBV7-6	-	-	TRBJ2-7	TGTGCCAGCAGCCCGGGTCCGGGCTACGAGCAGTACTTC	CASSPGPGYEQYF
TRBV29-1	-	-	TRBJ2-7	TGCAGCGTTGCGAGCCTCTACGAGCAGTACTTC	CSVASLYEQYF
TRBV6-6	-	-	TRBJ1-5	TGTGCCAGCAGCTTCGGACAGACGAAGCCCCAGCATTTT	CASSFGQTKPQHF
TRBV20-1	-	-	TRBJ2-7	TGCAGTGGGGCTAGCGACGAGCAGTACTTC	CSGASDEQYF
TRBV2	few	TRBD1	TRBJ1-6	TGTGCCAGCAGTTTCGGGGCAGGGGGATCACCCCTCCACTTT	CASSFGAGGSPLHF
TRBV5-1	-	-	TRBJ1-1	TGCGCCAGCAGCTTGGATTGGGGGCAGGGGACTGAAGCTTTCTTT	CASSLDWGQGTEAFF
TRBV6-5	few	-	TRBJ1-2	TGTGCCACCCTATCCGACCGCGGAAACTATGGCTACACCTTC	CATLSDRGNYGYTF
TRBV11-3	once	-	TRBJ2-3	TGTGCCAGCAGCGAAGGACAGCCCACAGATACGCAGTATTTT	CASSEGQPTDTQYF
TRBV10-3	-	-	TRBJ1-2	TGTGCCATCTCACCCAGGGAAAACTATGGCTACACCTTC	CAISPRENYGYTF
TRBV30	once	-	TRBJ1-4	TGTGCCTGTAACGGGGGGCTGGATGAAAAACTGTTTTTT	CACNGGLDEKLFF
TRBV7-2	once	-	TRBJ2-5	TGTGCCAGCACCTTACCTCCGGGATCGTACCAAGAGACCCAGTACTTC	CASTLPPGSYQETQYF
TRBV12-3/TRBV12-4	-	TRBD1	TRBJ2-7	TGTGCCAGCAAAACAGGGGAACGGCAGTACTTC	CASKTGERQYF
TRBV24-1	-	TRBD1	TRBJ2-4	TGTGCCACCAGTGATACCGGGACAGGGGAAAACATTCAGTACTTC	CATSDTGTGENIQYF
TRBV12-5	few	-	TRBJ1-6	TGTGCTAGTGGTTTGGACTCCAATGGACAACTACCCAAATCACCCCTCCACTTT	CASGLDSNGQLPKSPLHF
TRBV19	-	-	TRBJ2-5	TGTGCCAGTAGCCAAGGCAAGGGGGCCCAGTACTTC	CASSQGKGAQYF
TRBV5-1	once	TRBD2	TRBJ2-2	TGCGCCAGCAGCTTGTTAGCGGGAGGCACCGGGGAGCTGTTTTTT	CASSLLAGGTGELFF
TRBV10-3	-	-	TRBJ2-7	TGTGCCACCCAGCGACAGTCCTACGAGCAGTACTTC	CATQRQSYEQYF
TRBV30	-	-	TRBJ1-5	TGTGCCTGGAGTGTAGGAGGATATAGCAATCAGCCCCAGCATTTT	CAWSVGGYSNQPQHF
TRBV19	-	TRBD2	TRBJ2-7	TGTGCCAGTAGTATGACTAGCGCATCCTACGAGCAGTACTTC	CASSMTSASYEQYF
TRBV2	-	TRBD1	TRBJ1-6	TGTGCCAGCAGAGACGCGGGACAGAATTCACCCCTCCACTTT	CASRDAGQNSPLHF
TRBV6-6	few	-	TRBJ1-5	TGTGCCAGCAAAGGGAACAGGGACTACAATCAGCCCCAGCATTTT	CASKGNRDYNQPQHF
TRBV5-4	-	-	TRBJ1-6	TGTGCCAGCAGCTTGTATGGGGCGGATTCACCCCTCCACTTT	CASSLYGADSPLHF
TRBV24-1	-	-	TRBJ2-1	TGTGCCACCGGCAGGGGGGCCAGCAATGAGCAGTTCTTC	CATGRGASNEQFF
TRBV19	-	-	TRBJ2-1	TGTGCCAGTAGTATAGATCTAGGCCCCGGGGATGAGCAGTTCTTC	CASSIDLGPGDEQFF
TRBV9	-	TRBD2	TRBJ2-2	TGTGCCAGCAGCGTAGGCCCCCCGGGGGGGCTCTACACCGGGGAGCTGTTTTTT	CASSVGPPGGLYTGELFF
TRBV10-3	-	-	TRBJ2-3	TGTGCCATCAGGGCGGGATCAACCGAATATACGCAGTATTTT	CAIRAGSTEYTQYF
TRBV3-1/TRBV3-2	-	-	TRBJ1-1	TGTGCCAGCAGCCAAGTAGTAAACACTGAAGCTTTCTTT	CASSQVVNTEAFF
TRBV7-6	-	TRBD2	TRBJ2-1	TGTGCCAGCAGCTTAGTCCCAGCGGGGGGGGTTTACAATGAGCAGTTCTTC	CASSLVPAGGVYNEQFF
TRBV7-2	once	-	TRBJ2-7	TGTGCCAGCAGCTCATCGGGACTGGCAAGTTACGAGCAGTACTTC	CASSSSGLASYEQYF
TRBV18	-	TRBD1	TRBJ1-2	TGTGCCAGCTTCAGAGAGGGGGCCCCAACAGGTGCCTATGGCTACACCTTC	CASFREGAPTGAYGYTF